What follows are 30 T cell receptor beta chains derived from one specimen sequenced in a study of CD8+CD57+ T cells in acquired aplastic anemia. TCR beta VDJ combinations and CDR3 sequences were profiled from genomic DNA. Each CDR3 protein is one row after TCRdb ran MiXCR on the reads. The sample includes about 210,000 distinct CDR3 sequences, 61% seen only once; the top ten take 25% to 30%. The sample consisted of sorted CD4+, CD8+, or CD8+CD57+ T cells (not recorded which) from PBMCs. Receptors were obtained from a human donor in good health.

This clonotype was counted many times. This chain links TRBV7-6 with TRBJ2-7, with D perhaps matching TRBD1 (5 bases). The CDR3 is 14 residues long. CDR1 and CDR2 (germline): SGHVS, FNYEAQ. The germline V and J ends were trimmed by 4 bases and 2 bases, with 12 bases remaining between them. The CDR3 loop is CASSYFREAYEQYF. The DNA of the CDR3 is TGTGCCAGCAGCTACTTCAGGGAAGCCTACGAGCAGTACTTC.

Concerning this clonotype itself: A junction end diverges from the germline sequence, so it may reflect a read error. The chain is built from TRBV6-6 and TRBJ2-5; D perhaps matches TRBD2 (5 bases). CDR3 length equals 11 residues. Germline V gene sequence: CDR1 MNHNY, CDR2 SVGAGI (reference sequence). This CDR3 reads CASSPIPGISF. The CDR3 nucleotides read TGTGCCAGCAGTCCAATACCCGGGATTTCATTC.

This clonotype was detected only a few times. The CDR3 nucleotides are TGCAGCGTCACACAGGGGCGGAGCGAGCAGTACTTC. This translates into CSVTQGRSEQYF. The chain joins TRBV29-1 to TRBJ2-7, with 7 bases identical to TRBD1. In germline, CDR1 is SQVTM, CDR2 ANQGSEA. Trimming took 6 bases from V and 6 from J; bases not matched to a gene: 8. The CDR3 loop spans 12 amino acids.

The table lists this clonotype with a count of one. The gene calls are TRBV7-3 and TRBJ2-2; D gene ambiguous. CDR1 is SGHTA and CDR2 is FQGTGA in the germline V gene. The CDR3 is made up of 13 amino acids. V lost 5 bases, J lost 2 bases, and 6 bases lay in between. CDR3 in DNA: TGTGCCAGCAGCCCGTCAAACACCGGGGAGCTGTTTTTT. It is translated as CASSPSNTGELFF.

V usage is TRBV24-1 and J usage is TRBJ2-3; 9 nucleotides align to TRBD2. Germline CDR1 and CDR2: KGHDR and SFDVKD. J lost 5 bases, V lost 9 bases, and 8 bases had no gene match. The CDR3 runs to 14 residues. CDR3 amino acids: CATGGGAVVDTQYF. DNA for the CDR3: TGTGCCACCGGCGGGGGGGCGGTGGTAGATACGCAGTATTTT.

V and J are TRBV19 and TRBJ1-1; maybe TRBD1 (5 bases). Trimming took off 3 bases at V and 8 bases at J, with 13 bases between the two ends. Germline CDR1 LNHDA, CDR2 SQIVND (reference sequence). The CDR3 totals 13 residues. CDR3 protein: CASSIAGGVEAFF. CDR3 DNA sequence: TGTGCCAGTAGTATTGCCGGGGGGGTCGAAGCTTTCTTT.

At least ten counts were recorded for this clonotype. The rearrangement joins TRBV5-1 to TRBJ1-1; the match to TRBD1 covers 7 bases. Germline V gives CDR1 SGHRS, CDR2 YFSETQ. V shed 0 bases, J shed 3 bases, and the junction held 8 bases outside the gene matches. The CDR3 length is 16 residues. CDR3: CASSLGTGLRDTEAFF. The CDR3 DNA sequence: TGCGCCAGCAGCTTGGGGACAGGTCTACGGGACACTGAAGCTTTCTTT.

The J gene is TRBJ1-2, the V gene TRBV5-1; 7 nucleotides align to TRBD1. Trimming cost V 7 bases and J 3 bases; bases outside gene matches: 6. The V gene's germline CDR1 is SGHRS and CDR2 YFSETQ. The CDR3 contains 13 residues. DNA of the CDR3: TGCGCCAGCGGGGACAGCACTTACTATGGCTACACCTTC. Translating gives CASGDSTYYGYTF.

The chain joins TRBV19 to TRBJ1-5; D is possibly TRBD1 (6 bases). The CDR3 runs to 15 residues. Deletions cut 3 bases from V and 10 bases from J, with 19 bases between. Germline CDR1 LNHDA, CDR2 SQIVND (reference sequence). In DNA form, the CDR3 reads TGTGCCAGTAGTATCGAAGGGACACTGGCATTTCCCCAGCATTTT. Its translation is CASSIEGTLAFPQHF.

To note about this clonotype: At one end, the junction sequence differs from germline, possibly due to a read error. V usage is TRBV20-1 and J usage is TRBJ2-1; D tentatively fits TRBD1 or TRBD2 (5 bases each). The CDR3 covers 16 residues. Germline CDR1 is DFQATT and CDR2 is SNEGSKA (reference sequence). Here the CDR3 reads CSASFLSPGSYNEQFF. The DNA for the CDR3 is TGCAGCGCTAGCTTTCTGAGCCCAGGGTCCTACAATGAGCAGTTCTTC.

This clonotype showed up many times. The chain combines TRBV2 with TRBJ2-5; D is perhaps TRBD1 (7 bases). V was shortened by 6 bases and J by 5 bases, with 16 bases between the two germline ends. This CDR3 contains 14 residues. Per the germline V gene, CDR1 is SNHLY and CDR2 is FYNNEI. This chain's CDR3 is CASRSPGGFETQYF. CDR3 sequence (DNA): TGTGCCAGCAGGAGCCCAGGGGGGTTCGAGACCCAGTACTTC.

CDR3 loop: CASSGPGGQPQHF. CDR3 coding DNA: TGCGCCAGCAGTGGACCGGGCGGCCAGCCCCAGCATTTT. V gene TRBV10-1 combines with J gene TRBJ1-5, with unresolved D. There are 13 residues in the CDR3. In germline, CDR1 is WNHNN, CDR2 SYGVQD (reference sequence). The germline V and J ends were trimmed by 4 bases and 7 bases, with 11 bases remaining between them.

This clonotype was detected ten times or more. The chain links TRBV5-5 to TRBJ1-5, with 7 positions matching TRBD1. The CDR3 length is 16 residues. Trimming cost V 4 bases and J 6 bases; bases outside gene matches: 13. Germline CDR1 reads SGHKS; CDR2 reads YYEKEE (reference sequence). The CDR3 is CASSHSTGVYSQPQHF. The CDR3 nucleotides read TGTGCCAGCAGCCACTCAACAGGGGTTTATAGTCAGCCCCAGCATTTT. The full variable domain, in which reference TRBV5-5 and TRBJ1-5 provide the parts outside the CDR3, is DAGVTQSPTHLIKTRGQQVTLRCSPISGHKSVSWYQQVLGQGPQFIFQYYEKEERGRGNFPDRFSARQFPNYSSELNVNALLLGDSALYLCASSHSTGVYSQPQHFGDGTRLSIL.

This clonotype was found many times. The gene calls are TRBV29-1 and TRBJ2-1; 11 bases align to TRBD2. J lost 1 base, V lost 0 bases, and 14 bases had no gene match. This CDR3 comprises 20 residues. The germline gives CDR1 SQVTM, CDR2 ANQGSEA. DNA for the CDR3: TGCAGCGTTGAAGATTTGACAGGGCCTAGCGGGAGGCAATCCTACAATGAGCAGTTCTTC. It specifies CSVEDLTGPSGRQSYNEQFF.

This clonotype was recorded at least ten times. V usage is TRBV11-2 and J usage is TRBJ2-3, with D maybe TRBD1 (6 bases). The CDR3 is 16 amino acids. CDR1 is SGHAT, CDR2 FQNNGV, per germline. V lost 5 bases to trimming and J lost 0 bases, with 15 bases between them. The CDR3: CASSLKTGSSTDTQYF. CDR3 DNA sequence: TGTGCCAGCAGCCTAAAGACAGGTTCTAGCACAGATACGCAGTATTTT.

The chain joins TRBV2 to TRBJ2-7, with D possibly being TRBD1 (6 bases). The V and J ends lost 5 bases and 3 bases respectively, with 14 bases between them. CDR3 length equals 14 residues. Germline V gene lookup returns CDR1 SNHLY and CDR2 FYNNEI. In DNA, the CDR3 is TGTGCCAGCAGTCGTGACAGGTTTTTCTACGAGCAGTACTTC. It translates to CASSRDRFFYEQYF.

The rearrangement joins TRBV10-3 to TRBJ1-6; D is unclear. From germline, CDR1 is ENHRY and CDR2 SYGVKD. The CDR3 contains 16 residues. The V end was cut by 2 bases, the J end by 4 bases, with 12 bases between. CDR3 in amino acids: CAISEISPRYNSPLHF. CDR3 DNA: TGTGCCATCAGTGAGATCAGCCCCCGATATAATTCACCCCTCCACTTT.

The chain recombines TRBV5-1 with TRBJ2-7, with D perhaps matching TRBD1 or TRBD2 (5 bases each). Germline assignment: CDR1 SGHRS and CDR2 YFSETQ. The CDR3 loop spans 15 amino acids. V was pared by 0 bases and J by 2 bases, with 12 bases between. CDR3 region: CASSLEGTAPYEQYF. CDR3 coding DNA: TGCGCCAGCAGCTTGGAAGGGACGGCCCCCTACGAGCAGTACTTC.

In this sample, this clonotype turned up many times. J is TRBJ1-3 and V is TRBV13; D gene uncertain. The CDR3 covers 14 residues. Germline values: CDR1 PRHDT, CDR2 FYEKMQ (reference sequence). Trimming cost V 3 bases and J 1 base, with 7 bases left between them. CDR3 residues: CASSFSGSGNTIYF. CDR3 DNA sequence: TGTGCCAGCAGCTTCTCAGGATCTGGAAACACCATATATTTT.

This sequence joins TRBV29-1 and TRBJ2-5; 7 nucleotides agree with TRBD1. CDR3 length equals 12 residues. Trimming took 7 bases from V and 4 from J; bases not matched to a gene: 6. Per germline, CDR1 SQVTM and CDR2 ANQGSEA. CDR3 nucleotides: TGCAGCGCATCGACAGGGCGAGAGACCCAGTACTTC. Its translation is CSASTGRETQYF.

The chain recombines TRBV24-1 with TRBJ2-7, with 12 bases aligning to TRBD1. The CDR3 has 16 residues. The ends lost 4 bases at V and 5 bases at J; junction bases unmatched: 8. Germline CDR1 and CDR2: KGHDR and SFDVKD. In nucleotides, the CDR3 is TGTGCCACCAGTGACCACGGGACAGGGGGCTTCAACGAGCAGTACTTC. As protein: CATSDHGTGGFNEQYF.

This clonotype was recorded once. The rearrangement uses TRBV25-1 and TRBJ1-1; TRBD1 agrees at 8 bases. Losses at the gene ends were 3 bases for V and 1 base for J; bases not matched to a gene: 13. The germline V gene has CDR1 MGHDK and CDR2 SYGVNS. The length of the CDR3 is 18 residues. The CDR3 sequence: CASSDRTRGLGGNTEAFF. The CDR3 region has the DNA TGTGCCAGCAGTGACCGAACCAGGGGGCTAGGGGGGAACACTGAAGCTTTCTTT. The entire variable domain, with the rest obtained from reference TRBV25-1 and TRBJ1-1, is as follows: EADIYQTPRYLVIGTGKKITLECSQTMGHDKMYWYQQDPGMELHLIHYSYGVNSTEKGDLSSESTVSRIRTEHFPLTLESARPSHTSQYLCASSDRTRGLGGNTEAFFGQGTRLTVV.

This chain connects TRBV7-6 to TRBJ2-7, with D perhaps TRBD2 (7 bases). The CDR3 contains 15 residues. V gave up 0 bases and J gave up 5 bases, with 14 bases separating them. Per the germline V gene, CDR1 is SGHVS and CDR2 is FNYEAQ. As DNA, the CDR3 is TGTGCCAGCAGCTTAGCGGGCGGGGGCGGCGACGAGCAGTACTTC. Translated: CASSLAGGGGDEQYF.

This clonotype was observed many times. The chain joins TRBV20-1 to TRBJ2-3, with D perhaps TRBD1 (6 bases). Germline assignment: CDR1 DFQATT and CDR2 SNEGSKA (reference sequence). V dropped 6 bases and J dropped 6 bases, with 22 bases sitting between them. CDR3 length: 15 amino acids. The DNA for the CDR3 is TGCAGTGCAAATCCACAGGGTTTTGATCTTGATACGCAGTATTTT. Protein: CSANPQGFDLDTQYF.

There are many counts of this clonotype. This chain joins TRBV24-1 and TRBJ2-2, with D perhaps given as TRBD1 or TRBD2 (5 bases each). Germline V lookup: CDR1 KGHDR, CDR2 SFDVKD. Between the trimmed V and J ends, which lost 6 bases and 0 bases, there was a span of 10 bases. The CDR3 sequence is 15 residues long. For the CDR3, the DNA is TGTGCCACCAGTACCCTGGGACCGAACACCGGGGAGCTGTTTTTT. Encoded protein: CATSTLGPNTGELFF.

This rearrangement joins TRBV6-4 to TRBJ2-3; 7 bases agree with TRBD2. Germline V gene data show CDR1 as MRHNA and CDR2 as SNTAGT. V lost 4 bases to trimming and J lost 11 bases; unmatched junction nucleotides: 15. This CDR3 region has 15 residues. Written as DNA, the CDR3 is TGTGCCAGCAGTGGGGAAGCGGGAAAGGCGGATGAGCAGTATTTT. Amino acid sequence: CASSGEAGKADEQYF.

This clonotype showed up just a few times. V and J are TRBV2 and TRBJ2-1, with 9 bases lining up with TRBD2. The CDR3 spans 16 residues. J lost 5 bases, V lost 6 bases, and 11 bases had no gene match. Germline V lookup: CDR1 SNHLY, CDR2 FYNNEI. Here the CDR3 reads CASRQRGVARDNEQFF. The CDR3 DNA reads TGTGCCAGCAGACAGCGGGGGGTCGCGAGGGACAATGAGCAGTTCTTC.

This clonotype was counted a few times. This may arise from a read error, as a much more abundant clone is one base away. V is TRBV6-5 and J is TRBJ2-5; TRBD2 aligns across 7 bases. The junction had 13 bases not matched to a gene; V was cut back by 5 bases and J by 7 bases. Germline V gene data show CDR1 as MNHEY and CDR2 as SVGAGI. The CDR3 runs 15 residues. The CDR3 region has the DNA TGTGCCAGCAGTGAATGGACCGCAACGGGGGGGACCCAGTACTTC. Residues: CASSEWTATGGTQYF.

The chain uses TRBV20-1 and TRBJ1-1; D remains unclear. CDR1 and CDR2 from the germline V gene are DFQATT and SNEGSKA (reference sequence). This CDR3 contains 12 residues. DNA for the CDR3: TGCAGCGTAGGCGGGGTACGCACTGAAGCTTTCTTT. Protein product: CSVGGVRTEAFF.

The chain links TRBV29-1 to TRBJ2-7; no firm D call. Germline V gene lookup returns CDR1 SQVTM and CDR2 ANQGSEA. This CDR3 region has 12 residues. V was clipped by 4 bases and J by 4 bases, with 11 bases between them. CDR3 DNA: TGCAGCGTTGCCGACGGCCGATACGAGCAGTACTTC. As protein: CSVADGRYEQYF.